These 8 T cell receptor beta chains originate from one sample sequenced in a study of OX40 agonist ivuxolimab in advanced cancers. Libraries were prepared by immunoSEQ multiplex PCR; TCRdb keeps only in-frame clonotypes and omits some of them. Of about 97,000 clones listed, approximately 87% are singletons. Sequenced material: CD4+ or CD8+ T cells sorted from blood, taken in a trial of the OX40 agonist ivuxolimab. The source is an adult with an advanced solid tumor such as melanoma, head and neck, liver or kidney cancer.

V and J are TRBV7-9 and TRBJ2-2; no clear D gene. The CDR3 runs to 13 residues. Germline V lookup: CDR1 SEHNR, CDR2 FQNEAQ (reference sequence). Trimming left V 4 bases short and J 8 bases short, with 11 bases between. CDR3 nucleotides: TGTGCCAGCAGCTGGTCCTTGGATGGGGAGCTGTTTTTT. The encoded protein is CASSWSLDGELFF.

The CDR3 protein is CASRRRGNTEAFF. Here the CDR3 DNA reads TGTGCCAGCCGCCGCAGGGGGAACACTGAAGCTTTCTTT. This sequence joins TRBV19 and TRBJ1-1, with a possible D match to TRBD1 (6 bases). This CDR3 region has 13 residues. V dropped 9 bases and J dropped 1 base, with 12 bases sitting between them. CDR1 LNHDA and CDR2 SQIVND come from the germline V gene (reference sequence).

The chain links TRBV7-9 to TRBJ2-3; 7 bases are shared with TRBD2. The CDR3 is 18 amino acids. V was clipped by 0 bases and J by 4 bases; unmatched bases: 13. Germline CDR1 and CDR2: SEHNR and FQNEAQ (reference sequence). The CDR3 is CASSLALGLRPSADTQYF. In DNA form, the CDR3 reads TGTGCCAGCAGCTTAGCGCTGGGACTAAGGCCGTCCGCAGATACGCAGTATTTT.

The CDR3 DNA follows: TGTGCCTGGAGTGTTCGGATGAACACTGAAGCTTTCTTT. It translates to CAWSVRMNTEAFF. V gene TRBV30 combines with J gene TRBJ1-1; no reliable D call. The germline V and J ends were trimmed by 0 bases and 0 bases, with 5 bases remaining between them. Per germline, CDR1 GTSNPN and CDR2 SVGIG (reference sequence). This CDR3 spans 13 amino acids.

This rearrangement joins TRBV19 to TRBJ2-2; D gene ambiguous. Germline loops: CDR1 LNHDA, CDR2 SQIVND (reference sequence). V was pared by 3 bases and J by 6 bases, with 8 bases between. This CDR3 contains 13 residues. CDR3 sequence reads: CASSIPVSGELFF. In DNA, the CDR3 is TGTGCCAGTAGTATCCCCGTTTCCGGGGAGCTGTTTTTT. Variable domain in full (rest from reference TRBV19 and TRBJ2-2): DGGITQSPKYLFRKEGQNVTLSCEQNLNHDAMYWYRQDPGQGLRLIYYSQIVNDFQKGDIAEGYSVSREKKESFPLTVTSAQKNPTAFYLCASSIPVSGELFFGEGSRLTVL.

The chain is built from TRBV7-2 and TRBJ2-5; 9 bases fit TRBD2. Germline-derived CDR1 and CDR2 are SGHTA and FQGNSA. This CDR3 comprises 14 residues. Trimming took 5 bases from V and 11 from J; bases not matched to a gene: 12. The CDR3 coding sequence is TGTGCCAGCAGCGACGGACTAGCGATGGAAGAGCAGTACTTC. Protein sequence: CASSDGLAMEEQYF.

This clone was seen only once. This chain connects TRBV5-6 to TRBJ1-2; 8 bases are a match to TRBD1. V shed 1 base, J shed 3 bases, and the junction held 8 bases outside the gene matches. CDR3 length equals 16 residues. Per the germline V gene, CDR1 is SGHDT and CDR2 is YYEEEE. This chain's CDR3 is CASSLIQGAGYYGYTF. The CDR3 coding sequence is TGTGCCAGCAGCTTGATCCAGGGGGCGGGGTACTATGGCTACACCTTC.

The chain links TRBV9 to TRBJ2-7; 12 nucleotides line up with TRBD2. Germline values: CDR1 SGDLS, CDR2 YYNGEE. The CDR3 covers 15 residues. J lost 5 bases, V lost 4 bases, and 7 bases had no gene match. Here the CDR3 reads CASSSTSGSIDEQYF. CDR3 nucleotide sequence: TGTGCCAGCAGCTCGACTAGCGGGAGTATCGACGAGCAGTACTTC.